This T cell receptor beta chain originates from a study of glioma-infiltrating T cells after dendritic cell vaccination listed by TCRdb under 2016. Background on the whole study: The cohort included around 15 glioblastoma patients drawn from Phase I and II dendritic cell vaccination trials, of whom 9 were newly diagnosed and 6 had recurrent disease. Autologous tumor lysate-pulsed dendritic cell vaccination was administered to the patients between the early 2000s and the early 2010s. To make the vaccine, monocyte-derived dendritic cells were cultured for seven to eight days with IL-4 and GM-CSF and then pulsed overnight with autologous tumor lysate. Patients received three intradermal dendritic cell vaccine injections at biweekly intervals in the arm below the axilla. In glioblastoma patients vaccinated with dendritic cells, deep sequencing of TCR beta CDR3 regions served to measure tumor-infiltrating lymphocyte content and to compare repertoires between tumor and blood. Survival after dendritic cell vaccination was correlated with TCR sequencing metrics such as TIL content and the overlap between tumor and blood repertoires. Paper-wide results and their limitations: After dendritic cell vaccination, a higher estimated pretreatment TIL content predicted longer time to progression and longer overall survival. TCR clonality showed no direct relationship with survival, which suggests that a diverse polyclonal response may be important. The response model built on TCR overlap across three groups was characterized as speculative, with prospective validation still needed. The cohort was small and heterogeneous, with few patients having full blood and tumor sets and even fewer initial-recurrent tumor pairs.

The immunoSEQ assay amplified TCRB CDR3 regions from roughly 2.1 micrograms of genomic DNA, or from all available DNA when less than that amount was available. Multiplex PCR used 60 forward primers for TCR V beta segments and 13 reverse primers for J beta segments. To estimate reads per starting template, synthetic control templates were spiked into each sample at limiting dilution. The Illumina HiSeq System generated 87 bp sequencing reads. Per the authors' processing: To remove PCR and sequencing errors, closely related sequences were merged with a nearest neighbor algorithm. TCR overlap was defined as the percentage of unique tumor TCR beta sequences that were also present in the same patient's peripheral blood. TCRdb mirrors the immuneACCESS table, restricted to in-frame sequences. Some clones are absent from its copies; in checked studies, under half trace to an unresolved V gene, and the reason for the others is unknown. That table is the source of V, J and clone size, and D and trimming were worked out from the DNA. The sample records 55,000 to 70,000 clones, 75% to 85% of which are singletons. The ten biggest clones cover under 10% of the sample.

Selection of patients required sufficient residual fresh-frozen tumor tissue and over two years of available survival data. None of the glioblastoma patients carried an isocitrate dehydrogenase mutation, although molecular status otherwise varied. PBMC were collected before vaccination, two weeks after the third vaccination, and at tumor progression if progression occurred. The Qiagen DNeasy Blood extraction Kit was used to extract genomic DNA. This clone was seen only a few times. The antigen it binds to is not known. Within one base of it there is no much larger clone, and no base qualities were kept. Specimen: blood, collected before dendritic cell vaccination. The sequence was obtained from a human donor with glioblastoma.

In nucleotide form, the sequence is TGTGCCAGCAGCGTATATCCAGGGGGCGGGAATGAGCAGTTCTTC. Its translation reads: CASSVYPGGGNEQFF. The receptor chain draws on TRBV9 and TRBJ2-1; the central 8 bases match TRBD1. V has 1 base trimmed and J has 7 bases trimmed; junction bases matching no gene number 7. The CDR3 measures 15 amino acids from cysteine to phenylalanine. The retained sequence is limited to the CDR3, 45 bases, with the frame set at the first base. According to the germline V gene, CDR1 reads SGDLS and CDR2 reads YYNGEE. The CDR3 plus the reference TRBV9 and TRBJ2-1 genes for the other parts give the full variable domain: DSGVTQTPKHLITATGQRVTLRCSPRSGDLSVYWYQQSLDQGLQFLIQYYNGEERAKGNILERFSAQQFPDLHSELNLSSLELGDSALYFCASSVYPGGGNEQFFGPGTRLTVL.